The 5 T cell receptor beta chains reported below all come from one sample, sequenced in a study of shared clonotypes between healthy human individuals. Assay used: immunoSEQ multiplex PCR; TCRdb lists only in-frame clones, some missing. The sample yields about 2,200,000 clones, roughly 91% seen once. As defined, naive CD8 cells were CD45RO-negative and positively selected for CCR7, with terminally differentiated effector memory CD45RA+ cells excluded. The sequencing sample was made of naive CD8+ T cells from PBMCs. Source of these receptors: a young man in good health. Some clones in this sample may be carry-over from other donors' samples.

This chain links TRBV5-1 with TRBJ1-4, with D maybe TRBD1 (5 bases). The V end lost 4 bases, the J end lost 2 bases, and 12 bases lay between the germline ends. This CDR3 spans 15 amino acids. Germline CDR1 SGHRS, CDR2 YFSETQ. This CDR3 reads CASSHSQGTNEKLFF. The CDR3 nucleotides are TGCGCCAGCAGCCATTCGCAGGGTACTAATGAAAAACTGTTTTTT. Full variable domain (missing parts from reference TRBV5-1 and TRBJ1-4): KAGVTQTPRYLIKTRGQQVTLSCSPISGHRSVSWYQQTPGQGLQFLFEYFSETQRNKGNFPGRFSGRQFSNSRSEMNVSTLELGDSALYLCASSHSQGTNEKLFFGSGTQLSVL.

This chain links TRBV9 with TRBJ2-3; possibly TRBD1 for D (6 bases). Trimming shortened V by 3 bases and J by 4 bases, and 18 bases separated the two germline ends. Germline CDR1 SGDLS, CDR2 YYNGEE. The CDR3 has 16 amino acids. CDR3 region: CASSANVDSASDTQYF. DNA of the CDR3: TGTGCCAGCAGCGCCAATGTGGACAGCGCTTCAGATACGCAGTATTTT.

The V call is TRBV19, the J call TRBJ1-1; D gene ambiguous. CDR3 length equals 14 residues. Trimming cost V 7 bases and J 5 bases, with 17 bases left between them. Germline loops: CDR1 LNHDA, CDR2 SQIVND (reference sequence). The CDR3 DNA sequence: TGTGCCAGTACAGCCCTCGGGCAGAGAACTGAAGCTTTCTTT. Residues: CASTALGQRTEAFF.

This chain links TRBV27 with TRBJ1-1; D unresolved. V was clipped by 4 bases and J by 1 base, with 7 bases between them. This CDR3 is built from 13 residues. Germline V gene sequence: CDR1 MNHEY, CDR2 SMNVEV (reference sequence). The CDR3 loop is CASSYGRNTEAFF. The CDR3 nucleotides are TGTGCCAGCAGTTATGGGAGGAACACTGAAGCTTTCTTT.

This sequence joins TRBV25-1 and TRBJ1-1; the match to TRBD1 covers 7 bases. The J segment lost 7 bases and the V segment lost 4 bases, leaving 6 bases of the junction unmatched. This CDR3 has 13 residues. Germline loops: CDR1 MGHDK, CDR2 SYGVNS. The CDR3 is CASSGGGPDEAFF. Here the CDR3 DNA reads TGTGCCAGCAGTGGAGGGGGCCCAGATGAAGCTTTCTTT.